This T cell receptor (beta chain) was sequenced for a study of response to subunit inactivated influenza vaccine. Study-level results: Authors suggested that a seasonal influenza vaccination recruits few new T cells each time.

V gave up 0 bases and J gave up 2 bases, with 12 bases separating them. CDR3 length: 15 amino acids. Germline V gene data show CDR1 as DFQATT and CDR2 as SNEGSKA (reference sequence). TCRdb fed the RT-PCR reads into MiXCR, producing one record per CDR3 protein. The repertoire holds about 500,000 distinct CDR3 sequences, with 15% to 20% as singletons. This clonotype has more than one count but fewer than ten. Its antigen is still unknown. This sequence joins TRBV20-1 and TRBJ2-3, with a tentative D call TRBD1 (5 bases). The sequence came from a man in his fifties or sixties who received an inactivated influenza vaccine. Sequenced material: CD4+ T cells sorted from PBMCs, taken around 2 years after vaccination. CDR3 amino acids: CSARDGQGFTDTQYF. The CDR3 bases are TGCAGTGCTAGAGATGGCCAGGGCTTCACAGATACGCAGTATTTT.